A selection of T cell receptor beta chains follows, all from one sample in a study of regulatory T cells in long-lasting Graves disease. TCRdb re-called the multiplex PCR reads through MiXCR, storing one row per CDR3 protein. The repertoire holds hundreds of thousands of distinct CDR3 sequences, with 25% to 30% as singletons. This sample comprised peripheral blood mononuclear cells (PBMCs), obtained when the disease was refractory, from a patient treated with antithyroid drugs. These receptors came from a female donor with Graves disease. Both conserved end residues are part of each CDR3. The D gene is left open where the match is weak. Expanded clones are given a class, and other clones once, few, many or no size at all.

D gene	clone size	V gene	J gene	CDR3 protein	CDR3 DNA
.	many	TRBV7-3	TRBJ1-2	CASSPLGGNQGYTF	TGTGCCAGCAGCCCCCTAGGCGGGAACCAAGGCTACACCTTC
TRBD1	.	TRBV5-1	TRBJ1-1	CASGGQVGSEAFF	TGCGCCAGCGGCGGACAGGTTGGGTCTGAAGCTTTCTTT
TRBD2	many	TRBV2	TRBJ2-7	CASSELPSGSYEQYF	TGTGCCAGCAGTGAACTACCTAGCGGTTCCTACGAGCAGTACTTC
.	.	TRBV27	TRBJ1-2	CALGWVNGYTF	TGTGCCTTGGGGTGGGTGAATGGCTACACCTTC
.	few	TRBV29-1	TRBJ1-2	CSVVERGYTF	TGCAGCGTTGTGGAGCGAGGCTACACCTTC
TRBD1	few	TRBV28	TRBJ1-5	CASSSDRGPTSNQPQHF	TGTGCCAGCAGTTCTGACAGGGGGCCTACTAGCAATCAGCCCCAGCATTTT
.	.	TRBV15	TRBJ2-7	CATSRELGYEQYF	TGTGCCACCAGCAGAGAATTGGGCTACGAGCAGTACTTC
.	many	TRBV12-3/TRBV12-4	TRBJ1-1	CASSLFAAEAFF	TGTGCCAGCAGTTTATTTGCGGCAGAAGCTTTCTTT
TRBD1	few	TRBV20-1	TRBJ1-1	CSYRGFSTEAFF	TGCAGTTACAGGGGTTTTAGCACTGAAGCTTTCTTT
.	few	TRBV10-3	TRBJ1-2	CAISESETGGGNYGYTF	TGTGCCATCAGTGAGTCCGAGACAGGAGGAGGTAACTATGGCTACACCTTC
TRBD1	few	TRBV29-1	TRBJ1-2	CSVLGQGAIGYTF	TGCAGCGTACTGGGACAGGGGGCAATTGGCTACACCTTC
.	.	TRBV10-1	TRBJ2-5	CASSESNRKETQYF	TGCGCCAGCAGTGAGTCGAATAGAAAAGAGACCCAGTACTTC
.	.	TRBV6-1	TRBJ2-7	CASSAERNYEQYF	TGTGCCAGCAGTGCTGAGCGAAACTACGAGCAGTACTTC
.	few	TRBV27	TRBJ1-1	CASSFMGDTEAFF	TGTGCCAGCAGTTTCATGGGGGACACTGAAGCTTTCTTT
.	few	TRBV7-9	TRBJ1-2	CASSWPTSNYGYTF	TGTGCCAGCAGCTGGCCGACTTCGAACTATGGCTACACCTTC
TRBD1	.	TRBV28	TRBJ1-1	CASSFDRAGEAFF	TGTGCCAGCAGTTTCGACAGGGCTGGTGAAGCTTTCTTT
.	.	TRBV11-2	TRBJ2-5	CASSFGGPGDTQYF	TGTGCCAGCAGCTTTGGTGGGCCGGGAGATACCCAGTACTTC
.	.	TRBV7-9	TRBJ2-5	CASSPSRDYQETQYF	TGTGCCAGCAGCCCCAGCCGGGACTACCAAGAGACCCAGTACTTC
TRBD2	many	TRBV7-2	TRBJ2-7	CASSSTSGSYEQYF	TGTGCCAGCAGTTCGACTAGCGGGAGCTACGAGCAGTACTTC
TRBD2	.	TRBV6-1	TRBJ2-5	CASSYRTSGRRETQYF	TGTGCCAGCAGTTACCGTACTAGCGGGAGACGGGAGACCCAGTACTTC
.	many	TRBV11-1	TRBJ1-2	CASSSDPLIDYGYTF	TGTGCCAGCAGCTCGGACCCTTTAATTGACTATGGCTACACCTTC
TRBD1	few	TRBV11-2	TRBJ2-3	CASSLTQGSTDTQYF	TGTGCCAGCAGCCTGACACAGGGGAGCACAGATACGCAGTATTTT
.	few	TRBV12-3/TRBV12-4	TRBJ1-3	CASSFKANSGNTIYF	TGTGCCAGCAGTTTTAAAGCTAACTCTGGAAACACCATATATTTT
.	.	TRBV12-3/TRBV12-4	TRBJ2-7	CASSLARVQYF	TGTGCCAGCAGTTTAGCGCGGGTGCAGTACTTC
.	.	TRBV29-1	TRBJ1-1	CSVEYQGWTAFF	TGCAGCGTTGAATATCAGGGTTGGACGGCTTTCTTT
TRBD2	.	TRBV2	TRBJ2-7	CASSWAGELSEQYF	TGTGCCAGCAGTTGGGCGGGAGAGTTGAGCGAGCAGTACTTC
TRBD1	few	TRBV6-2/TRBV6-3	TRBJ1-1	CASSYGTATEAFF	TGTGCCAGCAGTTACGGGACAGCCACTGAAGCTTTCTTT
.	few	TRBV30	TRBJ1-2	CAWRWQNYGYTF	TGTGCCTGGCGGTGGCAGAACTATGGCTACACCTTC
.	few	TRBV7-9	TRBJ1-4	CASSWDRTNEKLFF	TGTGCCAGCAGCTGGGACCGGACTAATGAAAAACTGTTTTTT
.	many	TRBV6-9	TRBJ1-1	CASSYGRDTLNTEAFF	TGTGCCAGCAGTTACGGGCGGGACACCTTGAACACTGAAGCTTTCTTT
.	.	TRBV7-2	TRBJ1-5	CASSLSGTVNQPQHF	TGTGCCAGCAGCTTAAGTGGGACGGTTAATCAGCCCCAGCATTTT
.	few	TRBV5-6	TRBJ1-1	CASSLAVTEAFF	TGTGCCAGCAGCTTGGCCGTCACTGAAGCTTTCTTT
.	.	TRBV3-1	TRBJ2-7	CASSRAMDHYEQYF	TGTGCCAGCAGCCGGGCCATGGATCACTACGAGCAGTACTTC
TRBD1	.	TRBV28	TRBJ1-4	CATQDRGGSNEKLFF	TGTGCCACCCAAGACAGGGGAGGATCTAATGAAAAACTGTTTTTT
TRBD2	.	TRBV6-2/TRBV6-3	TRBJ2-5	CASSLGGLGPYATQYF	TGTGCCAGCAGCTTAGGGGGACTAGGCCCTTACGCGACCCAGTACTTC
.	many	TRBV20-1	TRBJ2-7	CSARTGAIEYEQYF	TGCAGTGCGCGGACTGGGGCGATAGAATACGAGCAGTACTTC
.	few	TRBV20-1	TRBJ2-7	CSARRVREDEQYF	TGCAGTGCTAGAAGGGTCAGGGAAGACGAGCAGTACTTC
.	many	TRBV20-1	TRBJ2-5	CSPSRRQETQYF	TGCAGTCCTTCTCGGCGCCAAGAGACCCAGTACTTC
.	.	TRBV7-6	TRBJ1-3	CASSPRVSARSGNTIYF	TGTGCCAGCAGCCCCCGGGTCAGCGCTCGCTCTGGAAACACCATATATTTT
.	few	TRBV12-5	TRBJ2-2	CASGPPIRSDTGELFF	TGTGCTAGTGGTCCCCCAATAAGGAGTGACACCGGGGAGCTGTTTTTT
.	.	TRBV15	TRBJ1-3	CATSPRDVDTIYF	TGTGCCACCAGCCCCCGGGACGTGGACACCATATATTTT
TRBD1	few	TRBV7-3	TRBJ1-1	CASSYLGGSEAFF	TGTGCCAGCAGTTACCTAGGGGGCTCTGAAGCTTTCTTT
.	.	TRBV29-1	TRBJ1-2	CSVDKDFGYTF	TGCAGCGTTGATAAGGACTTCGGCTACACCTTC
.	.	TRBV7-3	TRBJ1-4	CASSDTEVHEKLFF	TGTGCCAGCAGCGACACAGAGGTTCATGAAAAACTGTTTTTT
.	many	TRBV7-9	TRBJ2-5	CASSSRDAAGQTQYF	TGTGCCAGCAGCTCGCGGGACGCTGCGGGTCAGACCCAGTACTTC
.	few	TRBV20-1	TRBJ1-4	CSARDSSRSNEKLFF	TGCAGTGCTAGAGATTCATCCAGATCTAATGAAAAACTGTTTTTT
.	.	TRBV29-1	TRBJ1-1	CSVVTLTERASEAEAFF	TGCAGCGTTGTAACTTTGACTGAGCGGGCGTCAGAGGCTGAAGCTTTCTTT
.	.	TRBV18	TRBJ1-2	CASSPFGTDFYGYTF	TGTGCCAGCTCACCATTTGGGACTGACTTCTATGGCTACACCTTC
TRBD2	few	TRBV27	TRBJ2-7	CASSQERLAGDYEQYF	TGTGCCAGCAGTCAAGAACGGTTAGCGGGAGATTACGAGCAGTACTTC
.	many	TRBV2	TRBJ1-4	CASRSGGLALFF	TGTGCCAGCAGATCCGGCGGCCTGGCCCTGTTTTTT
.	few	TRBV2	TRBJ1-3	CASKRSSGNTIYF	TGTGCCAGCAAACGGAGCTCTGGAAACACCATATATTTT
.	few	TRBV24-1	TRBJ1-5	CATSDPREPNQPQHF	TGTGCCACCAGTGACCCCAGGGAACCCAATCAGCCCCAGCATTTT
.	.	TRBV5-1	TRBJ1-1	CASSESTEITEAFF	TGCGCCAGCAGCGAAAGTACAGAGATCACTGAAGCTTTCTTT
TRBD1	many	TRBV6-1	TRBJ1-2	CASRGQGDNYGYTF	TGTGCCAGCAGAGGACAGGGAGATAACTATGGCTACACCTTC
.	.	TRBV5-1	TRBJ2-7	CASSLAWDKGAYEQYF	TGCGCCAGCAGCTTGGCATGGGACAAGGGAGCCTACGAGCAGTACTTC